The entry that follows covers one TCR beta chain sequence. Germline CDR1 and CDR2: SGHDN and FVKESK. This CDR3 is built from 12 residues. The ends were cut back, 0 bases at V and 8 bases at J, with 5 bases in the middle. As originally analysed: How many nucleated cells were present was estimated from reference gene primer amplification. Libraries were prepared by immunoSEQ multiplex PCR; TCRdb keeps only in-frame clonotypes and omits some of them. The V and J calls and the clone size are those of that table, but D and trimming were determined from the DNA. The table records 150,000 to 200,000 clones, about four fifths of them present only once. This sample is part of a study of blood T cell repertoires in COVID-19. Across the study: Some COVID-19 samples were acute and others convalescent; all came from the United States, Italy and Spain. T cells, B-cell-depleted T cells, or PBMCs provided the cDNA or gDNA that served as material.

The chain employs TRBV14 and TRBJ2-1; D is undetermined. The clonotype originates from a man in his 70s who had recovered from COVID-19. Sequenced material: peripheral blood. The CDR3 bases are TGTGCCAGCAGCCAAGAGCGCTATGAGCAGTTCTTC. Its protein is CASSQERYEQFF.